This T cell receptor (beta chain) came from a study of graft-versus-host responses after intestinal transplantation. Study-wide background: Those transplanted obtained multivisceral, liver-intestinal, or isolated intestinal grafts. Whole-study results and caveats: Marrow from the recipient contained GvH clones, some of which had appeared first in ileum or blood.

As concerns this clone: Its target is not known.

V gave up 0 bases and J gave up 4 bases, with 15 bases separating them. Germline V gene lookup returns CDR1 LNHNV and CDR2 YYDKDF (reference sequence). This CDR3 is built from 16 residues. Sequenced by immunoSEQ multiplex PCR; TCRdb stores in-frame clones only, minus some. The sample contains fewer than 75,000 clones, approximately 90% of which appear only once. The receptor comes from a human patient who received an intestinal transplant, so some T cells may come from the graft donor. The sample consisted of PBMCs, taken 26 days after transplant. The rearrangement uses TRBV15 and TRBJ1-2, with D perhaps TRBD1 (5 bases). Here the CDR3 DNA reads TGTGCCACCAGCAGAGATCGGTCGCAACAGGCCTATGGCTACACCTTC. Protein sequence: CATSRDRSQQAYGYTF.